The TCR beta chain under discussion was sequenced for a study of cytomegalovirus exposure and HLA in healthy donors. General observations from the study: A previous analysis found most TCR beta V segments productive roughly 87% or roughly 30% of the time. In a later analysis, about 17,000 TCR beta sequences were associated with HLA alleles at 0.05 false discovery rate. Certain indistinguishable V segments, among them TRBV6-2 and TRBV6-3, were excluded.

Worth noting for this clone: No antigen is known for it.

Trimming cost V 4 bases and J 6 bases; bases outside gene matches: 10. The V gene's germline CDR1 is MNHNS and CDR2 SASEGT. CDR3 length: 17 residues. The PCR ran on 60 Vbeta and 13 Jbeta primers. Method: immunoSEQ multiplex PCR; TCRdb's copy keeps in-frame clones and lacks some. The top ten hold more than 2% of the sample, which has about 120,000 clones, about 70% seen once. V gene TRBV6-1 combines with J gene TRBJ1-6, with TRBD1 identical over 9 bases. This clonotype originated in a human donor in good health. Specimen: PBMCs. The CDR3 spells CASSGPGQGLPNSPLHF. The CDR3 nucleotides read TGTGCCAGCAGTGGCCCGGGACAGGGACTGCCTAATTCACCCCTCCACTTT.